A selection of T cell receptor beta chains follows, all from one sample in a study of T cells in Graves' hyperthyroidism and ophthalmopathy. TCRdb ran MiXCR on the multiplex PCR reads and lists one entry per CDR3 protein. Among roughly 500,000 distinct CDR3 sequences listed, about 45% were seen once. Input material: peripheral blood or thyroid tissue (not recorded which). All receptors derive from an adult woman with Graves' disease, either hyperthyroidism or ophthalmopathy (not recorded which). Each CDR3 is given with its conserved first and last residue. Each record gives: J gene, V gene, clone size, D gene, CDR3 protein, CDR3 DNA. A D gene is named only where the DNA matches it firmly. Some rows mark clone size as missing; the rest say once, few, many or name a class of expanded clone.

TRBJ2-5,TRBV7-8,-,-,CASSLKGEYETQYF,TGTGCCAGCAGCTTAAAGGGGGAATACGAGACCCAGTACTTC
TRBJ2-5,TRBV10-3,-,TRBD1,CAIRTGTGQETQYF,TGTGCCATCAGGACCGGGACAGGGCAAGAGACCCAGTACTTC
TRBJ2-5,TRBV7-2,many,TRBD1,CASSRTGVGETQYF,TGTGCCAGCAGCCGGACAGGGGTTGGGGAGACCCAGTACTTC
TRBJ2-2,TRBV5-1,many,-,CASSLEGYTGELFF,TGCGCCAGCAGCTTGGAAGGGTACACCGGGGAGCTGTTTTTT
TRBJ2-5,TRBV29-1,-,-,CSVEVEETQYF,TGCAGCGTTGAGGTTGAGGAGACCCAGTACTTC
TRBJ2-6,TRBV9,many,-,CASSSRSGANVLTF,TGTGCCAGCAGCTCCCGTTCTGGGGCCAACGTCCTGACTTTC
TRBJ2-7,TRBV7-7,once,-,CARSIGGEQQYF,TGTGCTAGGAGCATAGGAGGTGAGCAGCAGTACTTC
TRBJ1-1,TRBV13,once,-,CASRPEKGLNTEAFF,TGCGCCAGCAGACCAGAGAAGGGGCTGAACACTGAAGCTTTCTTT
TRBJ2-2,TRBV3-1,-,-,CASSQGSLKHGELFF,TGTGCCAGCAGCCAAGGTTCTCTTAAGCACGGGGAGCTGTTTTTT
TRBJ2-1,TRBV29-1,few,TRBD1,CSVPRDRYRNEQFF,TGCAGCGTTCCCAGGGACAGGTATCGGAATGAGCAGTTCTTC
TRBJ2-1,TRBV20-1,-,TRBD1,CSARDRGNNEQFF,TGCAGTGCCAGGGACAGGGGGAACAATGAGCAGTTCTTC
TRBJ1-6,TRBV20-1,few,-,CSARGTGLSSPLHF,TGCAGTGCTAGAGGCACGGGGTTATCGTCACCCCTCCACTTT
TRBJ2-5,TRBV12-3/TRBV12-4,once,TRBD1,CASSGLGQTQETQYF,TGTGCCAGCAGTGGCCTGGGACAGACGCAAGAGACCCAGTACTTC
TRBJ2-5,TRBV10-3,-,TRBD1,CAISEGTGGYQETQYF,TGTGCCATCAGTGAGGGCACAGGGGGATACCAAGAGACCCAGTACTTC
TRBJ1-3,TRBV9,many,TRBD1,CASSVEGQGAGNTIYF,TGTGCCAGCAGCGTAGAGGGACAGGGGGCTGGAAACACCATATATTTT
TRBJ1-6,TRBV4-3,many,-,CASSQEGGRGNSPLHF,TGCGCCAGCAGCCAAGAGGGGGGCAGGGGAAATTCACCCCTCCACTTT
TRBJ2-5,TRBV5-4,-,-,CASSPVQGETQYF,TGTGCCAGCAGCCCTGTCCAAGGAGAGACCCAGTACTTC
TRBJ1-2,TRBV7-3,-,TRBD1,CASSAGGGGYTF,TGTGCCAGCTCGGCAGGGGGGGGTGGCTACACCTTC